This T cell receptor beta chain was captured by sequencing in a study of vaccination and CD4 T cells after COVID-19. At the level of the study: Two of the convalescents were Hispanic, and convalescents were six males and four females. Controls used CEFX viral epitopes (positive), HIV-1 Nef peptides (negative), or no peptide. Median time from second vaccine dose to sampling was 72 days (14 to 241).

An Oncomine TCR Beta short-read assay was used to sequence the DNA from cultured CD4+ T cells. TCRdb reprocessed the PCR reads with MiXCR, giving one entry per CDR3 protein. The sample yields 5,400 or so distinct CDR3 sequences, roughly 44% seen once. The CDR3 extends over 14 amino acids. Trimming shortened V by 2 bases and J by 4 bases, and 11 bases separated the two germline ends. The treatment: approximately nine-day PBMC culture with coronavirus spike peptide pools or control peptides (ViraFEST assay). Gathered ahead of the COVID-19 pandemic (2011-2018) were the CD4+ T cells of the unexposed donor. It was SARS-CoV-2 S/N and four cold-coronavirus spikes that probed unexposed-donor CD4+ T cells, cells permitting. A note on this clonotype: Its specificity is unknown.

This chain links TRBV12-3 or TRBV12-4 with TRBJ1-1, with a weak D call TRBD1 (5 bases). The TCR comes from a human donor in good health. Sample: CD4+ T cells from blood, cultured in vitro. The CDR3 sequence is CASSLRGYGTEAFF. The CDR3 nucleotides are TGTGCCAGCAGTTTAAGGGGTTATGGCACTGAAGCTTTCTTT.